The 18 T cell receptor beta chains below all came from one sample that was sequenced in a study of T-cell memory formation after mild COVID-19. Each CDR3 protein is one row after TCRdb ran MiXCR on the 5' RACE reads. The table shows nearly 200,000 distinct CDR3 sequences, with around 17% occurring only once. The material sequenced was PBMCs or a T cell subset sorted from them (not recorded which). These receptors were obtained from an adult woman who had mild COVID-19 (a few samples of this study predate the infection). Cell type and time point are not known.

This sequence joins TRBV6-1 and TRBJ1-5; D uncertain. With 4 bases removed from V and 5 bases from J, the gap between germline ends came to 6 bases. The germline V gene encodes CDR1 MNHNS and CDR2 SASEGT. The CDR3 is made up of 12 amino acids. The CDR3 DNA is TGTGCCAGCAGTGGACAAGATCAGCCCCAGCATTTT. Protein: CASSGQDQPQHF.

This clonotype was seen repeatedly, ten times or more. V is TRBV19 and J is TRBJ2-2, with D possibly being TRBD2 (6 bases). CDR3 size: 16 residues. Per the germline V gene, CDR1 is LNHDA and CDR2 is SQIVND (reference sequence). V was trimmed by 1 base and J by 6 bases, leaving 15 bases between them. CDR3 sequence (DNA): TGTGCCAGTAGTATAGGGCAGGGCGGCGGGGCCGGGGAGCTGTTTTTT. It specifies CASSIGQGGGAGELFF.

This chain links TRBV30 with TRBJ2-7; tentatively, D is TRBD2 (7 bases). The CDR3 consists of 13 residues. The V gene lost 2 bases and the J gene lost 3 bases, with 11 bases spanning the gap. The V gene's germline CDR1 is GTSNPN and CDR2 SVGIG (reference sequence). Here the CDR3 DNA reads TGTGCCTGGAGTTACGGGGGGCTCTACGAGCAGTACTTC. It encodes CAWSYGGLYEQYF.

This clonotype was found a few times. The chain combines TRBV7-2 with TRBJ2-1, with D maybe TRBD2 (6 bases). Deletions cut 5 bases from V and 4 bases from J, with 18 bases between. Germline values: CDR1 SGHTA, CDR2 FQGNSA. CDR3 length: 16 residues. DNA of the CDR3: TGTGCCAGCAGCCGCGGTCTACGCGGGAAGTACAATGAGCAGTTCTTC. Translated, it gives CASSRGLRGKYNEQFF.

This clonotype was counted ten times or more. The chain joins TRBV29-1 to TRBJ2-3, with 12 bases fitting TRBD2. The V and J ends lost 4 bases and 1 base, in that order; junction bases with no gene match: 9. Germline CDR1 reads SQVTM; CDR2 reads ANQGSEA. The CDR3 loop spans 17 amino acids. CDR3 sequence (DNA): TGCAGCGTTGGAGCTAGCGGGAGGGGGGGTCGCACAGATACGCAGTATTTT. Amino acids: CSVGASGRGGRTDTQYF.

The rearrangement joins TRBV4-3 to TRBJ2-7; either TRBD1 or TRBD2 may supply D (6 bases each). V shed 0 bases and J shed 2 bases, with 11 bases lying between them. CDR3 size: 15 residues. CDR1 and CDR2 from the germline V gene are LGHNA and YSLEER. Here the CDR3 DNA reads TGCGCCAGCAGCCAAGATGGGGGGCCCACCTACGAGCAGTACTTC. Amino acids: CASSQDGGPTYEQYF.

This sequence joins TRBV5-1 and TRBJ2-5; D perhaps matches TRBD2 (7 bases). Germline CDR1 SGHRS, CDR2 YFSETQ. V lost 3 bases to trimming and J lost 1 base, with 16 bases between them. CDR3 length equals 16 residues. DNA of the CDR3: TGCGCCAGCAGCTCGGGGAGGGGGGCCCTCCAAGAGACCCAGTACTTC. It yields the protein CASSSGRGALQETQYF.

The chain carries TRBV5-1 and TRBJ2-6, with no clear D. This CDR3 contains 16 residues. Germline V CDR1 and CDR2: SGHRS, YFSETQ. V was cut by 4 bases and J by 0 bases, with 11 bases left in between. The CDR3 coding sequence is TGCGCCAGCAGCACCGGACCATCCTCTGGGGCCAACGTCCTGACTTTC. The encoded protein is CASSTGPSSGANVLTF.

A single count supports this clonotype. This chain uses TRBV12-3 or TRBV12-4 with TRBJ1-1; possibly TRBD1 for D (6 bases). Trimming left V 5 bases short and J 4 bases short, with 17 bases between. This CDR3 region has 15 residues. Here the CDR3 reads CASSLSGQSRTEAFF. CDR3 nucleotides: TGTGCCAGCAGTCTATCCGGACAGAGCCGCACTGAAGCTTTCTTT.

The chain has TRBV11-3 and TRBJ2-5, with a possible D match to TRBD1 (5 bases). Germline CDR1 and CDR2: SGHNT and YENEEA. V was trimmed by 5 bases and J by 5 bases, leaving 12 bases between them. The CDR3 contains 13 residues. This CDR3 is CASSARAVETQYF. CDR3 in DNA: TGTGCCAGCAGCGCCAGGGCTGTTGAGACCCAGTACTTC.

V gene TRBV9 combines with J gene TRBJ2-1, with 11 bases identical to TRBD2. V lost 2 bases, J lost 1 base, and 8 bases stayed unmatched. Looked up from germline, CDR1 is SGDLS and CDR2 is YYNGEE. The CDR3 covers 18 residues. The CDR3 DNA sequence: TGTGCCAGCAGCGTCTTAGATAGCGGGGGGGTTTCCTACAATGAGCAGTTCTTC. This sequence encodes CASSVLDSGGVSYNEQFF. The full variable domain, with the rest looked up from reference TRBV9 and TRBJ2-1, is DSGVTQTPKHLITATGQRVTLRCSPRSGDLSVYWYQQSLDQGLQFLIQYYNGEERAKGNILERFSAQQFPDLHSELNLSSLELGDSALYFCASSVLDSGGVSYNEQFFGPGTRLTVL.

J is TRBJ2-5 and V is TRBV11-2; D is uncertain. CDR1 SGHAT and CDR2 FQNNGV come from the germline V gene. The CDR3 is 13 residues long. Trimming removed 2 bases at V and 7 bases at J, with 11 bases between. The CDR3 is CASSLNSRGTQYF. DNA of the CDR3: TGTGCCAGCAGCTTAAATAGCCGTGGGACCCAGTACTTC.

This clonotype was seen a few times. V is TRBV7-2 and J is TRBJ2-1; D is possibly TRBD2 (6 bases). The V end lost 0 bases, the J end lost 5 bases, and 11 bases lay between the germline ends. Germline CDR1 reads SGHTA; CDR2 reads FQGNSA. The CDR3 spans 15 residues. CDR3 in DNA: TGTGCCAGCAGCTTAGCCGGGAGTTTGCACAATGAGCAGTTCTTC. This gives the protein CASSLAGSLHNEQFF.

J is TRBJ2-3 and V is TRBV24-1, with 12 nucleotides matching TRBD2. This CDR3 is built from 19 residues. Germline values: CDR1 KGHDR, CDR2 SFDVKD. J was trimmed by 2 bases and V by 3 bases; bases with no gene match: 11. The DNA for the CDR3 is TGTGCCACCAGTGATCACCCCCTTCGGACTAGCGGGGCCACAGATACGCAGTATTTT. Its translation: CATSDHPLRTSGATDTQYF.

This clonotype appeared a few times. The CDR3 DNA follows: TGTGCCAGCAGCTTACGACGGGGGGCCTACGAGCAGTACTTC. Translating gives CASSLRRGAYEQYF. The V and J genes are TRBV7-3 and TRBJ2-7, with 7 bases aligning to TRBD2. This CDR3 spans 14 amino acids. In germline, CDR1 is SGHTA, CDR2 FQGTGA. With V trimmed by 2 bases and J by 2 bases, 3 bases remained unmatched.

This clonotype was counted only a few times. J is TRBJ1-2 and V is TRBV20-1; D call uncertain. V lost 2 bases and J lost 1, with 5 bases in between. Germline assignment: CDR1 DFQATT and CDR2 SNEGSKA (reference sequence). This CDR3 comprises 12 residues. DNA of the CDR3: TGCAGTGCTAGAAGGATTAACTATGGCTACACCTTC. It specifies CSARRINYGYTF.

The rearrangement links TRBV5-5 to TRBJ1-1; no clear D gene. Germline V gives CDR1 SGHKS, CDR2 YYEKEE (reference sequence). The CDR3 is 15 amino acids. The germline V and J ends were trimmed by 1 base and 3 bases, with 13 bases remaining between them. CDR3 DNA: TGTGCCAGCAGCTTGATGGGAGGCGCCGACACTGAAGCTTTCTTT. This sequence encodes CASSLMGGADTEAFF.

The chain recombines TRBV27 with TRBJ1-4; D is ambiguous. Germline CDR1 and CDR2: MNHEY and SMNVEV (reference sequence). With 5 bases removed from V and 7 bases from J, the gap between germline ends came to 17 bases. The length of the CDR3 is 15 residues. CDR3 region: CASSAKAVWIEKLFF. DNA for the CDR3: TGTGCCAGCAGTGCTAAGGCGGTTTGGATTGAAAAACTGTTTTTT.